What follows describes a single TCR beta chain. With 3 bases removed from V and 6 bases from J, the gap between germline ends came to 15 bases. Looked up from germline, CDR1 is MGHDK and CDR2 is SYGVNS. The CDR3 loop spans 14 amino acids. Focal radiation with ipilimumab CTLA-4 blockade was given to patients with chemo-refractory metastatic non-small-cell lung cancer. This sample was included in a study of radiotherapy plus CTLA-4 blockade in lung cancer. Study information: Patients showed objective responses in 18% of cases, and disease control was achieved by under 35%.

Sequenced by immunoSEQ multiplex PCR; TCRdb stores in-frame clones only, minus some. In the table there are roughly 110,000 clones, around 85% of which are singletons. The sequencing used peripheral blood, collected from a patient treated with radiotherapy plus ipilimumab. This clonotype was sampled from a human donor with non-small cell lung cancer that progressed on radiotherapy plus ipilimumab. Some clones in this sample may be carry-over from other donors' samples. This chain links TRBV25-1 with TRBJ2-7; tentative D call: TRBD2 (5 bases). The CDR3 sequence is CASSDSGRLGEQYF. The CDR3 DNA sequence: TGTGCCAGCAGTGACAGCGGCAGGTTGGGCGAGCAGTACTTC.